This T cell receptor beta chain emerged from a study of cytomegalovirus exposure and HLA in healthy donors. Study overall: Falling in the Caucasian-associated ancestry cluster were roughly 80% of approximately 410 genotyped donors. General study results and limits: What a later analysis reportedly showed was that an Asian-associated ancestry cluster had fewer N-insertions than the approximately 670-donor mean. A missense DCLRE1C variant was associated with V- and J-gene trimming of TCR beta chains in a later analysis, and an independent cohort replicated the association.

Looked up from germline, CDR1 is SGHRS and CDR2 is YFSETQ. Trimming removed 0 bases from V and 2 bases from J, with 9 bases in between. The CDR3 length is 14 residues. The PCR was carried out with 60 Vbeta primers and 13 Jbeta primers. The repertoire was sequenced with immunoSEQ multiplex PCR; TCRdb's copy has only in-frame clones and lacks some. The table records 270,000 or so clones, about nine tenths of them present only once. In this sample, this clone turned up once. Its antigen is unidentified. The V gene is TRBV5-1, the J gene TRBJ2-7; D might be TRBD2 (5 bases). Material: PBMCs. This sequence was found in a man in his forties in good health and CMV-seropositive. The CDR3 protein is CASSLAAEAYEQYF. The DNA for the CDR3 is TGCGCCAGCAGCTTGGCTGCGGAGGCCTACGAGCAGTACTTC.